This TCR beta chain derives from a study of blood T cell repertoires in COVID-19. The wider study: Some COVID-19 samples were acute and others convalescent; all came from the United States, Italy and Spain. Sources were T cells, B-cell-depleted T cells, or PBMCs; the material itself was cDNA or gDNA.

Authors' data handling: Using reference gene primer amplification, nucleated cell counts were estimated. Clones were read by immunoSEQ multiplex PCR, and TCRdb kept only the in-frame ones, dropping some. That table supplies the V and J calls and clone size; D and trimming were determined from the DNA. The sample has roughly 300,000 clones, roughly 80% seen once; the top ten hold more than 8%. This CDR3 is 15 amino acids long. Germline values: CDR1 LGHNA, CDR2 YSLEER. Between the trimmed V and J ends, which lost 0 bases and 1 base, there was a span of 7 bases. This clone was recorded only once. The sequencing input was peripheral blood. This TCR came from a woman aged 50 to 65 who had recovered from COVID-19. The chain couples TRBV4-3 to TRBJ2-1, with D perhaps matching TRBD1 (5 bases). Here the CDR3 reads CASSQDKGSYNEQFF. The CDR3 DNA sequence: TGCGCCAGCAGCCAAGATAAGGGGTCCTACAATGAGCAGTTCTTC.